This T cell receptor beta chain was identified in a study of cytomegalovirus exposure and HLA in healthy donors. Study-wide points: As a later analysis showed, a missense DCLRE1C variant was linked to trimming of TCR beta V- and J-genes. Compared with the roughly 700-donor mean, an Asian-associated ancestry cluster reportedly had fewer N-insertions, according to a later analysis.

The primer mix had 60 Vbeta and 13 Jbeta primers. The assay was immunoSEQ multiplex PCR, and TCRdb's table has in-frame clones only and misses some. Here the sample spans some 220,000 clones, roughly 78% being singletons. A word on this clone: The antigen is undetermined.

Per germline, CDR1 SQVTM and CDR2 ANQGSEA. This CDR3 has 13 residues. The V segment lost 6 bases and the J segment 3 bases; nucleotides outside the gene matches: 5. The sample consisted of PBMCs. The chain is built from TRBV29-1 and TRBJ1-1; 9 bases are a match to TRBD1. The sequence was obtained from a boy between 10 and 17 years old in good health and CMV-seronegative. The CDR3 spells CSVTGGGDTEAFF. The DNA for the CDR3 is TGCAGCGTGACAGGGGGAGGGGACACTGAAGCTTTCTTT.